The 27 T cell receptor beta chains reported below all come from one sample, sequenced in a study of shared clonotypes between healthy human individuals. This table comes from immunoSEQ multiplex PCR, and its TCRdb copy is limited to in-frame clones, with some not included. The sample carries 470,000 or so clones, more than 65% recorded once. The sample was PBMCs. The receptors originated from a middle-aged woman in good health. Some clones in this sample may be carry-over from other donors' samples.

The rearrangement joins TRBV27 to TRBJ2-1; 8 nucleotides agree with TRBD1. The CDR3 spans 18 residues. CDR1 and CDR2 from the germline V gene are MNHEY and SMNVEV (reference sequence). J gave up 6 bases and V 6 bases, and 19 bases lay outside the gene matches. DNA for the CDR3: TGTGCCAGCAGGCCCTCGCGGGCAGGGGGCGCAGTGTCCAATGAGCAGTTCTTC. This sequence encodes CASRPSRAGGAVSNEQFF.

This clone occurred many times. The gene calls are TRBV5-1 and TRBJ2-2, with 7 bases aligning to TRBD2. CDR1 SGHRS and CDR2 YFSETQ come from the germline V gene. V dropped 4 bases and J dropped 8; count of bases not matched to a gene: 8. The CDR3 consists of 14 residues. CDR3 sequence (DNA): TGCGCCAGCAGCCCCACAGCGGGATCGGGGGAGCTGTTTTTT. Its protein is CASSPTAGSGELFF.

The chain recombines TRBV15 with TRBJ2-3; D remains ambiguous. Trimming pared 1 base from V and 2 bases from J, leaving 10 bases between. The germline gives CDR1 LNHNV, CDR2 YYDKDF (reference sequence). This CDR3 is 15 amino acids long. The CDR3 loop reads CATSRVGSPTDTQYF. The CDR3 bases are TGTGCCACCAGCAGAGTGGGATCGCCCACAGATACGCAGTATTTT. The whole variable domain, remainder taken from reference TRBV15 and TRBJ2-3, is DAMVIQNPRYQVTQFGKPVTLSCSQTLNHNVMYWYQQKSSQAPKLLFHYYDKDFNNEADTPDNFQSRRPNTSFCFLDIRSPGLGDTAMYLCATSRVGSPTDTQYFGPGTRLTVL.

This clone is a singleton in its sample. The rearrangement joins TRBV29-1 to TRBJ2-3, with 7 bases fitting TRBD1. Trimming at V came to 4 bases and at J to 2 bases, leaving 6 bases not matched to a gene. Germline CDR1 is SQVTM and CDR2 is ANQGSEA. This CDR3 is built from 14 residues. CDR3 bases: TGCAGCGTTGGGCCACAGGGGAACACAGATACGCAGTATTTT. Its protein product is CSVGPQGNTDTQYF.

This chain connects TRBV7-2 to TRBJ2-3, with D possibly being TRBD2 (5 bases). Germline CDR1 is SGHTA and CDR2 is FQGNSA. Trimming left V 7 bases short and J 2 bases short, with 16 bases between. The CDR3 loop spans 15 amino acids. CDR3 sequence: CASIADSGYTDTQYF. The CDR3, as DNA: TGTGCCAGCATCGCTGATTCGGGATACACAGATACGCAGTATTTT.

This chain connects TRBV5-1 to TRBJ1-1, with a weak D call TRBD1 (6 bases). CDR3 length: 15 amino acids. The V and J ends lost 3 bases and 3 bases respectively, with 15 bases between them. The germline V gene has CDR1 SGHRS and CDR2 YFSETQ. CDR3: CASSSGRGAYTEAFF. In nucleotides, the CDR3 is TGCGCCAGCAGCTCAGGGCGGGGGGCTTACACTGAAGCTTTCTTT.

The chain links TRBV29-1 to TRBJ2-1; a weak D match, TRBD2 (6 bases). Trimming removed 5 bases from V and 4 bases from J, with 12 bases in between. This CDR3 contains 13 residues. Germline V CDR1 and CDR2: SQVTM, ANQGSEA. CDR3 loop: CSVRRAGYNEQFF. The DNA of the CDR3 is TGCAGCGTTCGGAGGGCCGGGTACAATGAGCAGTTCTTC.

Notes on this clone: This same CDR3 is encoded by further DNA sequences in the sample. This chain connects TRBV7-9 to TRBJ2-7; 7 nucleotides match TRBD1. CDR1 SEHNR and CDR2 FQNEAQ come from the germline V gene (reference sequence). This CDR3 contains 14 residues. V lost 5 bases to trimming and J lost 3 bases; unmatched junction nucleotides: 7. CDR3 amino acids: CASSPRTGHYEQYF. The CDR3 DNA reads TGTGCCAGCAGCCCCCGGACAGGCCACTACGAGCAGTACTTC.

This rearrangement joins TRBV11-3 to TRBJ1-1; possibly TRBD1 for D (5 bases). Trimming removed 6 bases from V and 2 bases from J, with 13 bases in between. The CDR3 length is 14 residues. CDR1 is SGHNT and CDR2 is YENEEA in the germline V gene. DNA of the CDR3: TGTGCCAGCAGTAGGGCGGGGGGTAACACTGAAGCTTTCTTT. Translating gives CASSRAGGNTEAFF.

For this clone: Different DNA sequences within this sample yield the same CDR3. The V call is TRBV7-9, the J call TRBJ1-1; perhaps TRBD1 as D (5 bases). Trimming pared 3 bases from V and 4 bases from J, leaving 12 bases between. The CDR3 has 14 amino acids. Germline V CDR1 and CDR2: SEHNR, FQNEAQ (reference sequence). CDR3 amino acids: CASSLTGGGTEAFF. The CDR3 DNA is TGTGCCAGCAGCTTGACGGGGGGAGGCACTGAAGCTTTCTTT.

This chain connects TRBV7-9 to TRBJ1-4; TRBD1 matches at 11 bases. CDR3 length equals 14 residues. V gave up 4 bases and J gave up 7 bases; unmatched junction bases: 2. Germline V lookup: CDR1 SEHNR, CDR2 FQNEAQ (reference sequence). The CDR3 nucleotides read TGTGCCAGCAGCTCCGGGACAGGGGGTGAAAAACTGTTTTTT. Its protein product is CASSSGTGGEKLFF.

This clone was recorded a few times. The V gene is TRBV7-9, the J gene TRBJ2-3; 7 bases map to TRBD1. Per the germline V gene, CDR1 is SEHNR and CDR2 is FQNEAQ (reference sequence). The CDR3 runs to 14 residues. V trimming: 5 bases; J trimming: 5 bases; junction bases outside the gene matches: 7. The CDR3 sequence: CASSSQGVRDTQYF. DNA of the CDR3: TGTGCCAGCAGCAGCCAGGGGGTGAGAGATACGCAGTATTTT.

The chain combines TRBV27 with TRBJ2-7, with 7 bases fitting TRBD2. Looked up from germline, CDR1 is MNHEY and CDR2 is SMNVEV (reference sequence). The V and J ends lost 1 base and 2 bases, in that order; junction bases with no gene match: 8. The CDR3 sequence is 16 residues long. CDR3 sequence: CASSLWLADPPYEQYF. The CDR3 DNA reads TGTGCCAGCAGTTTATGGCTAGCGGATCCCCCCTACGAGCAGTACTTC.

This chain connects TRBV19 to TRBJ2-7; a weak D match, TRBD1 (5 bases). The CDR3 extends over 14 amino acids. Looked up from germline, CDR1 is LNHDA and CDR2 is SQIVND (reference sequence). Trimming shortened V by 9 bases and J by 7 bases, and 22 bases separated the two germline ends. CDR3 loop: CASSDSLPYGEQYF. CDR3 nucleotides: TGTGCCAGCAGTGACAGCCTCCCCTACGGGGAGCAGTACTTC. Variable domain in full (rest from reference TRBV19 and TRBJ2-7): DGGITQSPKYLFRKEGQNVTLSCEQNLNHDAMYWYRQDPGQGLRLIYYSQIVNDFQKGDIAEGYSVSREKKESFPLTVTSAQKNPTAFYLCASSDSLPYGEQYFGPGTRLTVT.

This chain uses TRBV21-1 with TRBJ2-7; TRBD2 reflects the table's D call only, with no check against the DNA. TRBV21-1 counts as a pseudogene. CDR3 size: 17 residues. The CDR3 reads CASSKAVGQRANYEQYF. As DNA, the CDR3 is TGTGCCAGCAGCAAAGCGGTCGGTCAGCGGGCGAACTACGAGCAGTACTTC.

V is TRBV29-1 and J is TRBJ2-1, with D maybe TRBD1 (6 bases). The CDR3 consists of 15 residues. CDR1 is SQVTM, CDR2 ANQGSEA, per germline. The V end was cut by 4 bases, the J end by 0 bases, with 13 bases between. The CDR3 region is CSVVGQSFSYNEQFF. The CDR3 DNA is TGCAGCGTTGTTGGACAGTCTTTCTCCTACAATGAGCAGTTCTTC.

The chain joins TRBV10-2 to TRBJ2-1; TRBD2 matches at 10 bases. After removal of 4 bases from V and 7 bases from J, the junction contained 4 bases not matched to a gene. The CDR3 has 14 amino acids. CDR1 is WSHSY and CDR2 is SAAADI in the germline V gene. As DNA, the CDR3 is TGCGCCAGCAGTGGCCTAGCGGGAGTAAATGAGCAGTTCTTC. Amino acids: CASSGLAGVNEQFF.

V and J are TRBV28 and TRBJ2-7; D is perhaps TRBD2 (6 bases). Per germline, CDR1 MDHEN and CDR2 SYDVKM. The CDR3 consists of 15 residues. Trimming removed 2 bases at V and 0 bases at J, with 11 bases between. CDR3 loop: CASSLVSGLSYEQYF. CDR3 nucleotides: TGTGCCAGCAGTTTAGTTAGCGGCCTCTCCTACGAGCAGTACTTC.

The rearrangement uses TRBV7-9 and TRBJ2-3; 13 nucleotides align to TRBD2. This CDR3 comprises 16 residues. Germline CDR1 is SEHNR and CDR2 is FQNEAQ (reference sequence). V trimming: 5 bases; J trimming: 4 bases; junction bases outside the gene matches: 6. The CDR3 loop is CASSAGLAGVSDTQYF. The CDR3 nucleotides read TGTGCCAGCAGCGCAGGACTAGCGGGAGTGTCAGATACGCAGTATTTT.

This clone was counted ten times or more. The chain recombines TRBV18 with TRBJ2-2, with unresolved D. The CDR3 has 14 residues. V lost 1 base to trimming and J lost 2 bases, with 5 bases between them. Germline V lookup: CDR1 KGHSH, CDR2 LQKENI. CDR3 bases: TGTGCCAGCTCACCACGGCTTAACACCGGGGAGCTGTTTTTT. The encoded protein is CASSPRLNTGELFF.

This clone was picked up a small number of times. V is TRBV5-1 and J is TRBJ2-2; D uncertain. From germline, CDR1 is SGHRS and CDR2 YFSETQ. The CDR3 sequence is 15 residues long. Deletions cut 0 bases from V and 6 bases from J, with 12 bases between. The CDR3 reads CASSLGLGWAGELFF. For the CDR3, the DNA is TGCGCCAGCAGCTTGGGGCTAGGATGGGCCGGGGAGCTGTTTTTT.

A remark on this clone: With only one base between it and a far larger clone, this is likely a read error. The final CDR3 position lacks the conserved phenylalanine or tryptophan, pointing to a likely read error. The chain links TRBV30 to TRBJ2-7; D is ambiguous. In germline, CDR1 is GTSNPN, CDR2 SVGIG (reference sequence). V was pared by 1 base and J by 5 bases, with 15 bases between. CDR3 length: 14 residues. CDR3 sequence: CAWSGERLANEQYL. CDR3 nucleotide sequence: TGTGCCTGGAGTGGGGAAAGGCTGGCCAACGAGCAGTACTTA.

The DNA for the CDR3 is TGTGCCAGCAGCCAAGATGGAGCAGGATCCTATGGCTACACCTTC. Protein product: CASSQDGAGSYGYTF. This chain connects TRBV4-2 to TRBJ1-2; D call uncertain. Looked up from germline, CDR1 is LGHNA and CDR2 is YNFKEQ. CDR3 length: 15 residues. Between the trimmed V and J ends, which lost 0 bases and 4 bases, there was a span of 12 bases.

V gene TRBV6-5 combines with J gene TRBJ2-1, with D possibly TRBD2 on 6 matching bases. Germline V gene sequence: CDR1 MNHEY, CDR2 SVGAGI. This CDR3 spans 13 amino acids. V lost 0 bases, J lost 10 bases, and 10 bases lay in between. In DNA form, the CDR3 reads TGTGCCAGCAGTTACTCGCGGAGGGCGGAGCAGTTCTTC. Protein: CASSYSRRAEQFF.

This chain links TRBV28 with TRBJ2-7; the D is unclear. V was cut by 6 bases and J by 0 bases, with 15 bases left in between. Germline CDR1 MDHEN, CDR2 SYDVKM. This CDR3 is 15 amino acids long. CDR3 amino acids: CASSFTAISSYEQYF. The DNA of the CDR3 is TGTGCCAGCAGCTTTACAGCGATAAGCTCCTACGAGCAGTACTTC.

Concerning this clone itself: The same CDR3 can be traced to other DNA sequences in this sample. The rearrangement links TRBV18 to TRBJ2-2; D gene unclear. V dropped 6 bases and J dropped 0 bases, with 8 bases sitting between them. The CDR3 totals 14 residues. In germline, CDR1 is KGHSH, CDR2 LQKENI. Written as DNA, the CDR3 is TGTGCCAGCTCCCCGACGACGAACACCGGGGAGCTGTTTTTT. It yields the protein CASSPTTNTGELFF.

This clone came up a few times. Given a far larger clone just one base away, this is likely a sequencing read error. The chain recombines TRBV10-3 with TRBJ1-3; TRBD1 is a possible D gene (5 bases). The CDR3 covers 15 residues. Trimming cost V 10 bases and J 3 bases, with 19 bases left between them. Germline values: CDR1 ENHRY, CDR2 SYGVKD. This chain's CDR3 is CATLDNPGSGNTIYF. The CDR3 bases are TGTGCCACGCTAGACAACCCAGGGAGTGGAAACACCATATATTTT.